These 18 T cell receptor beta chains share one sample of origin, sequenced in a study of blood T cell repertoires in COVID-19. Sequencing was performed with immunoSEQ multiplex PCR; in TCRdb, only in-frame clones are kept and a portion is missing. This repertoire shows under 50,000 clones, over 85% found once; its top ten account for 15% to 20%. Specimen: peripheral blood. The origin of the receptors is an older man with active COVID-19.

This clone appeared a single time. This chain connects TRBV11-2 to TRBJ2-6, with 7 positions matching TRBD2. Germline trimming cut 7 bases from V and 0 bases from J; bases unmatched to any gene: 15. The CDR3 has 19 amino acids. Germline CDR1 and CDR2: SGHAT and FQNNGV. This CDR3 reads CASTLSSWRGSSGANVLTF. CDR3 DNA: TGTGCCAGCACCCTTAGTAGTTGGCGGGGGTCCTCTGGGGCCAACGTCCTGACTTTC.

J is TRBJ2-7 and V is TRBV7-2; 7 bases line up with TRBD2. CDR1 is SGHTA and CDR2 is FQGNSA in the germline V gene. V lost 7 bases, J lost 4 bases, and 7 bases stayed unmatched. The CDR3 contains 13 residues. The CDR3 nucleotides read TGTGCCAGCAACGCGGGAGTGATATACGAGCAGTACTTC. This codes for CASNAGVIYEQYF. Together with reference TRBV7-2 and TRBJ2-7, the CDR3 gives the full variable domain: GAGVSQSPSNKVTEKGKDVELRCDPISGHTALYWYRQSLGQGLEFLIYFQGNSAPDKSGLPSDRFSAERTGGSVSTLTIQRTQQEDSAVYLCASNAGVIYEQYFGPGTRLTVT.

This clone was seen only once. The rearrangement joins TRBV11-2 to TRBJ2-5, with D perhaps matching TRBD2 (5 bases). The CDR3 runs to 16 residues. Trimming pared 8 bases from V and 2 bases from J, leaving 21 bases between. Per germline, CDR1 SGHAT and CDR2 FQNNGV. Here the CDR3 DNA reads TGTGCCAGCGGGGTTTGGGCAGAGGGCACACAAGAGACCCAGTACTTC. Residues: CASGVWAEGTQETQYF.

V is TRBV18 and J is TRBJ1-2, with D maybe TRBD1 (6 bases). Germline CDR1 reads KGHSH; CDR2 reads LQKENI. This CDR3 region has 14 residues. V dropped 2 bases and J dropped 6 bases, with 13 bases sitting between them. CDR3 protein: CASSPSQGWHGYTF. In DNA, the CDR3 is TGTGCCAGCTCACCATCACAGGGATGGCATGGCTACACCTTC.

V and J are TRBV20-1 and TRBJ2-7; D gene unclear. Germline V gene sequence: CDR1 DFQATT, CDR2 SNEGSKA (reference sequence). V gave up 6 bases and J gave up 2 bases, with 8 bases separating them. CDR3 length equals 11 residues. CDR3 protein: CSAAAAYEQYF. The CDR3 region has the DNA TGCAGTGCGGCGGCGGCCTACGAGCAGTACTTC.

This rearrangement joins TRBV5-1 to TRBJ2-3; TRBD2 is a possible D gene (6 bases). V dropped 2 bases and J dropped 3 bases, with 10 bases sitting between them. This CDR3 comprises 14 residues. Germline assignment: CDR1 SGHRS and CDR2 YFSETQ. The CDR3 is CASSFARGTDTQYF. CDR3 nucleotides: TGCGCCAGCAGCTTCGCTCGGGGGACAGATACGCAGTATTTT.

The chain carries TRBV29-1 and TRBJ2-3; 7 nucleotides agree with TRBD1. Germline CDR1 is SQVTM and CDR2 is ANQGSEA. The CDR3 is made up of 13 amino acids. V lost 6 bases, J lost 2 bases, and 5 bases stayed unmatched. CDR3 sequence: CSVGTDSTDTQYF. The CDR3 DNA follows: TGCAGCGTCGGGACAGACTCCACAGATACGCAGTATTTT.

The rearrangement links TRBV19 to TRBJ2-1, with 13 bases identical to TRBD2. The J segment lost 7 bases and the V segment lost 4 bases, leaving 4 bases of the junction unmatched. The germline gives CDR1 LNHDA, CDR2 SQIVND (reference sequence). The CDR3 spans 15 residues. CDR3 DNA: TGTGCCAGTAGTACAATACTAGCGGGAGGGAATGAGCAGTTCTTC. Its protein is CASSTILAGGNEQFF.

This CDR3 reads CASSLGIGRGGSHEQYF. The DNA of the CDR3 is TGTGCCAGCAGCTTAGGCATTGGGCGGGGTGGTTCCCACGAGCAGTACTTC. The chain is built from TRBV7-2 and TRBJ2-7, with D maybe TRBD2 (6 bases). Trimming stripped 1 base from V and 5 bases from J, with 21 bases between. Looked up from germline, CDR1 is SGHTA and CDR2 is FQGNSA. The CDR3 sequence is 17 residues long.

The rearrangement links TRBV7-9 to TRBJ2-1; tentative D call: TRBD2 (5 bases). Germline CDR1 is SEHNR and CDR2 is FQNEAQ (reference sequence). This CDR3 is 13 amino acids long. The V and J ends lost 1 base and 6 bases respectively, with 7 bases between them. In nucleotides, the CDR3 is TGTGCCAGCAGCTTAGGAAGCGGCAATGAGCAGTTCTTC. It encodes CASSLGSGNEQFF.

The chain is built from TRBV28 and TRBJ2-7; D is possibly TRBD1 (6 bases). The CDR3 contains 12 residues. The germline gives CDR1 MDHEN, CDR2 SYDVKM. Between the trimmed V and J ends, which lost 10 bases and 0 bases, there was a span of 10 bases. The CDR3 sequence: CATRDNSYEQYF. DNA for the CDR3: TGTGCCACCCGGGACAACTCCTACGAGCAGTACTTC.

The genes are TRBV20-1 and TRBJ2-7, with no clear D. Trimming left V 5 bases short and J 9 bases short, with 14 bases between. The CDR3 is 11 amino acids. The V gene's germline CDR1 is DFQATT and CDR2 SNEGSKA (reference sequence). The CDR3 spells CSALTATGQYF. CDR3 DNA sequence: TGCAGTGCTCTGACGGCGACGGGGCAGTACTTC.

This chain joins TRBV28 and TRBJ1-5; TRBD1 might be the D (6 bases). The V end was cut by 5 bases, the J end by 7 bases, with 9 bases between. The CDR3 sequence is 12 residues long. CDR1 is MDHEN and CDR2 is SYDVKM in the germline V gene. CDR3 DNA sequence: TGTGCCAGCAGTCCCCAGGGGCAGCCCCAGCATTTT. This gives the protein CASSPQGQPQHF.

V usage is TRBV7-9 and J usage is TRBJ2-7; TRBD2 matches 11 bases. The V and J ends lost 5 bases and 7 bases, in that order; junction bases with no gene match: 13. CDR3 size: 16 residues. CDR1 is SEHNR and CDR2 is FQNEAQ in the germline V gene (reference sequence). The CDR3 DNA reads as TGTGCCAGCAGCCGAAGACTAGCGGGACAGGGTACGGAGCAGTACTTC. This codes for CASSRRLAGQGTEQYF.

The chain has TRBV29-1 and TRBJ2-7; weak D call: TRBD1 (6 bases). Germline CDR1 and CDR2: SQVTM and ANQGSEA. The CDR3 length is 12 residues. V was shortened by 2 bases and J by 3 bases, with 8 bases between the two germline ends. CDR3 DNA: TGCAGCGTTGAAACGGACAGCTACGAGCAGTACTTC. This translates into CSVETDSYEQYF.

The chain combines TRBV6-1 with TRBJ1-1, with TRBD1 as a possible D gene (6 bases). V lost 2 bases and J lost 6, with 16 bases in between. Per germline, CDR1 MNHNS and CDR2 SASEGT. CDR3 length: 15 residues. The CDR3 spells CASSEREGGLPEAFF. In DNA, the CDR3 is TGTGCCAGCAGTGAAAGGGAGGGGGGGCTCCCTGAAGCTTTCTTT.

V usage is TRBV6-5 and J usage is TRBJ2-7; TRBD1 matches 7 bases. After removal of 4 bases from V and 2 bases from J, the junction contained 5 bases not matched to a gene. The CDR3 is made up of 14 amino acids. Germline V gene lookup returns CDR1 MNHEY and CDR2 SVGAGI. In DNA form, the CDR3 reads TGTGCCAGCAGTTCATCCGGGACAGCCTACGAGCAGTACTTC. The encoded protein is CASSSSGTAYEQYF.

The rearrangement joins TRBV7-2 to TRBJ1-2; maybe TRBD1 (5 bases). This CDR3 is 15 amino acids long. Germline-derived CDR1 and CDR2 are SGHTA and FQGNSA. Trimming shortened V by 5 bases and J by 9 bases, and 22 bases separated the two germline ends. CDR3 DNA: TGTGCCAGCAGCCGGTCTGTGGCCGCGGGGGAAAGCTACACCTTC. Amino acids: CASSRSVAAGESYTF. The full variable domain, completed using reference TRBV7-2 and TRBJ1-2, is GAGVSQSPSNKVTEKGKDVELRCDPISGHTALYWYRQSLGQGLEFLIYFQGNSAPDKSGLPSDRFSAERTGGSVSTLTIQRTQQEDSAVYLCASSRSVAAGESYTFGSGTRLTVV.